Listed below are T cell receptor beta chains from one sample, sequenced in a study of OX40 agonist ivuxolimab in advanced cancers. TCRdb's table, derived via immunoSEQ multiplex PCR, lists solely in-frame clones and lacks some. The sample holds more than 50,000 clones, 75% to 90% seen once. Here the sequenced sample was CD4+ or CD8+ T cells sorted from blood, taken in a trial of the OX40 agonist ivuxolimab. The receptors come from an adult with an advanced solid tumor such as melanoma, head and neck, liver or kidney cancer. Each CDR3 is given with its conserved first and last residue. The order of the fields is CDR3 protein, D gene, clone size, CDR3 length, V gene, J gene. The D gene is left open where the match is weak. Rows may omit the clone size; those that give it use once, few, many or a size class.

cdr3_aa: CASRRQGAGANVLTF; d_call: TRBD1; clone_size: NA; cdr3_length: 15; v_call: TRBV27; j_call: TRBJ2-6
cdr3_aa: CASSLDRWSYEQYF; d_call: NA; clone_size: NA; cdr3_length: 14; v_call: TRBV11-2; j_call: TRBJ2-7
cdr3_aa: CASSPERRGLGEKLFF; d_call: NA; clone_size: NA; cdr3_length: 16; v_call: TRBV28; j_call: TRBJ1-4
cdr3_aa: CASSPGLAGAGELFF; d_call: TRBD2; clone_size: NA; cdr3_length: 15; v_call: TRBV5-4; j_call: TRBJ2-2
cdr3_aa: CASSDVGGIHQETQYF; d_call: NA; clone_size: NA; cdr3_length: 16; v_call: TRBV5-1; j_call: TRBJ2-5
cdr3_aa: CASSLGMKDQPQHF; d_call: NA; clone_size: NA; cdr3_length: 14; v_call: TRBV7-8; j_call: TRBJ1-5
cdr3_aa: CASSALGLEYNEQFF; d_call: TRBD2; clone_size: NA; cdr3_length: 15; v_call: TRBV9; j_call: TRBJ2-1
cdr3_aa: CAISEGLAVETQYF; d_call: NA; clone_size: NA; cdr3_length: 14; v_call: TRBV10-3; j_call: TRBJ2-5
cdr3_aa: CASSVGTASNEQFF; d_call: TRBD1; clone_size: NA; cdr3_length: 14; v_call: TRBV11-1; j_call: TRBJ2-1
cdr3_aa: CASSQWTASGNTIYF; d_call: NA; clone_size: NA; cdr3_length: 15; v_call: TRBV4-1; j_call: TRBJ1-3
cdr3_aa: CASSLLAGGDQFF; d_call: TRBD2; clone_size: NA; cdr3_length: 13; v_call: TRBV7-6; j_call: TRBJ2-1
cdr3_aa: CASSTRQGMNTEAFF; d_call: TRBD1; clone_size: once; cdr3_length: 15; v_call: TRBV28; j_call: TRBJ1-1
cdr3_aa: CASERSYGYTF; d_call: NA; clone_size: NA; cdr3_length: 11; v_call: TRBV28; j_call: TRBJ1-2
cdr3_aa: CASSQQGDKNEQYF; d_call: NA; clone_size: NA; cdr3_length: 14; v_call: TRBV5-1; j_call: TRBJ2-7
cdr3_aa: CASGPGLEYNEQFF; d_call: TRBD2; clone_size: NA; cdr3_length: 14; v_call: TRBV12-5; j_call: TRBJ2-1
cdr3_aa: CASSLSPQRGGGEQFF; d_call: TRBD2; clone_size: NA; cdr3_length: 16; v_call: TRBV28; j_call: TRBJ2-1
cdr3_aa: CAISESWGVTEAFF; d_call: NA; clone_size: NA; cdr3_length: 14; v_call: TRBV10-3; j_call: TRBJ1-1
cdr3_aa: CASRDDRETNEKLFF; d_call: TRBD1; clone_size: NA; cdr3_length: 15; v_call: TRBV25-1; j_call: TRBJ1-4
cdr3_aa: CASSVSGKSSYEQYF; d_call: NA; clone_size: NA; cdr3_length: 15; v_call: TRBV6-1; j_call: TRBJ2-7
cdr3_aa: CACLSGTDYGYTF; d_call: TRBD1; clone_size: NA; cdr3_length: 13; v_call: TRBV28; j_call: TRBJ1-2
cdr3_aa: CASSNRYEQYF; d_call: NA; clone_size: NA; cdr3_length: 11; v_call: TRBV19; j_call: TRBJ2-7
cdr3_aa: CASSFTPGTGELFF; d_call: NA; clone_size: once; cdr3_length: 14; v_call: TRBV27; j_call: TRBJ2-2
cdr3_aa: CASSPQRVLAGAYNEQFF; d_call: TRBD2; clone_size: once; cdr3_length: 18; v_call: TRBV7-8; j_call: TRBJ2-1
cdr3_aa: CASSLGLAGGETQYF; d_call: TRBD2; clone_size: NA; cdr3_length: 15; v_call: TRBV7-7; j_call: TRBJ2-5
cdr3_aa: CASSLSRVNYGYTF; d_call: NA; clone_size: NA; cdr3_length: 14; v_call: TRBV27; j_call: TRBJ1-2
cdr3_aa: CASSQRVEQFF; d_call: NA; clone_size: NA; cdr3_length: 11; v_call: TRBV14; j_call: TRBJ2-1
cdr3_aa: CASSSEETQYF; d_call: NA; clone_size: NA; cdr3_length: 11; v_call: TRBV7-8; j_call: TRBJ2-5
cdr3_aa: CASSYSMGQSEQYF; d_call: TRBD1; clone_size: once; cdr3_length: 14; v_call: TRBV6-5; j_call: TRBJ2-7
cdr3_aa: CASLGQPNTEAFF; d_call: NA; clone_size: NA; cdr3_length: 13; v_call: TRBV2; j_call: TRBJ1-1
cdr3_aa: CASTISQGNQPQHF; d_call: NA; clone_size: NA; cdr3_length: 14; v_call: TRBV5-5; j_call: TRBJ1-5
cdr3_aa: CSVSQGYGYTF; d_call: NA; clone_size: NA; cdr3_length: 11; v_call: TRBV29-1; j_call: TRBJ1-2
cdr3_aa: CASSQGQGIEAFF; d_call: TRBD1; clone_size: once; cdr3_length: 13; v_call: TRBV5-1; j_call: TRBJ1-1
cdr3_aa: CASSLEQGITDTQYF; d_call: NA; clone_size: NA; cdr3_length: 15; v_call: TRBV5-1; j_call: TRBJ2-3
cdr3_aa: CASSPPGGTEAFF; d_call: NA; clone_size: NA; cdr3_length: 13; v_call: TRBV7-2; j_call: TRBJ1-1
cdr3_aa: CASTSGRTSTGELFF; d_call: NA; clone_size: NA; cdr3_length: 15; v_call: TRBV9; j_call: TRBJ2-2
cdr3_aa: CASSDLQGRYNSPLHF; d_call: TRBD1; clone_size: NA; cdr3_length: 16; v_call: TRBV6-1; j_call: TRBJ1-6
cdr3_aa: CASSSPDSSTDTQYF; d_call: NA; clone_size: once; cdr3_length: 15; v_call: TRBV5-4; j_call: TRBJ2-3
cdr3_aa: CASSAQGALSYEQYF; d_call: TRBD1; clone_size: NA; cdr3_length: 15; v_call: TRBV9; j_call: TRBJ2-7
cdr3_aa: CAISEQSGVNEKLFF; d_call: NA; clone_size: once; cdr3_length: 15; v_call: TRBV10-3; j_call: TRBJ1-4
cdr3_aa: CASIRGRGETQYF; d_call: NA; clone_size: NA; cdr3_length: 13; v_call: TRBV6-1; j_call: TRBJ2-5
cdr3_aa: CASSLERGGVFETQYF; d_call: TRBD2; clone_size: NA; cdr3_length: 16; v_call: TRBV7-2; j_call: TRBJ2-5
cdr3_aa: CASSRAVGDTDTQYF; d_call: NA; clone_size: NA; cdr3_length: 15; v_call: TRBV18; j_call: TRBJ2-3
cdr3_aa: CASSQAGQGYNEQFF; d_call: NA; clone_size: NA; cdr3_length: 15; v_call: TRBV4-1; j_call: TRBJ2-1
cdr3_aa: CASSLPGAGNTIYF; d_call: NA; clone_size: NA; cdr3_length: 14; v_call: TRBV6-5; j_call: TRBJ1-3
cdr3_aa: CASSGGLAGETSTDTQYF; d_call: TRBD2; clone_size: NA; cdr3_length: 18; v_call: TRBV5-1; j_call: TRBJ2-3
cdr3_aa: CASSLSGGVNTEAFF; d_call: TRBD1; clone_size: NA; cdr3_length: 15; v_call: TRBV11-2; j_call: TRBJ1-1